Following are 8 T cell receptor beta chains from one sample sequenced in a study of blood T cell repertoires in COVID-19. TCRdb's table, derived via immunoSEQ multiplex PCR, lists solely in-frame clones and lacks some. The sample lists 85,000 to 120,000 clones, around 87% occurring once. The sample was peripheral blood. The source is a man between 50 and 59 years old with active or convalescent COVID-19.

This clone was counted once. The chain recombines TRBV7-9 with TRBJ1-2, with a weak D call TRBD1 (5 bases). The V end lost 2 bases, the J end lost 4 bases, and 14 bases lay between the germline ends. This CDR3 contains 15 residues. Per the germline V gene, CDR1 is SEHNR and CDR2 is FQNEAQ (reference sequence). In DNA, the CDR3 is TGTGCCAGCAGCTTAACCTCATCAGGGATCTATGGCTACACCTTC. It specifies CASSLTSSGIYGYTF.

The V call is TRBV7-8, the J call TRBJ2-5, with TRBD2 matching 12 bases. Per germline, CDR1 SGHVS and CDR2 FQNEAQ. The V gene end was trimmed by 5 bases and the J gene end by 5 bases; junction bases not matched to a gene: 6. The length of the CDR3 is 15 residues. The CDR3 DNA reads TGTGCCAGCAGCCCAAGGACTAGCGGGGTGGAGACCCAGTACTTC. Protein sequence: CASSPRTSGVETQYF.

This chain uses TRBV18 with TRBJ1-1; D is uncertain. CDR3 length equals 13 residues. Germline lookup yields CDR1 KGHSH and CDR2 LQKENI. The V end was cut by 2 bases, the J end by 3 bases, with 7 bases between. The CDR3 bases are TGTGCCAGCTCACCAGGGGAGGACACTGAAGCTTTCTTT. It codes for CASSPGEDTEAFF.

V usage is TRBV9 and J usage is TRBJ2-3, with D possibly being TRBD1 (6 bases). V was trimmed by 8 bases and J by 2 bases, leaving 12 bases between them. CDR3 length: 13 amino acids. CDR1 is SGDLS, CDR2 YYNGEE, per germline. As DNA, the CDR3 is TGTGCCAGTAAAGGGGGATCCACAGATACGCAGTATTTT. Translated, it gives CASKGGSTDTQYF.

This clone was recorded at least ten times. The chain recombines TRBV7-9 with TRBJ1-6; 7 bases line up with TRBD1. The CDR3 spans 14 residues. J lost 9 bases, V lost 2 bases, and 4 bases had no gene match. From germline, CDR1 is SEHNR and CDR2 FQNEAQ (reference sequence). CDR3 region: CASSLQEGASPLHF. Written as DNA, the CDR3 is TGTGCCAGCAGCTTACAAGAGGGGGCTTCACCCCTCCACTTT. The variable domain in full, with the rest retrieved from reference TRBV7-9 and TRBJ1-6, is DTGVSQNPRHKITKRGQNVTFRCDPISEHNRLYWYRQTLGQGPEFLTYFQNEAQLEKSRLLSDRFSAERPKGSFSTLEIQRTEQGDSAMYLCASSLQEGASPLHFGNGTRLTVT.

The chain carries TRBV2 and TRBJ1-2; TRBD1 matches at 7 bases. With 3 bases clipped from V and 1 base from J, the junction kept 2 bases outside the gene matches. This CDR3 comprises 14 residues. Germline CDR1 SNHLY, CDR2 FYNNEI. The CDR3 spells CASSEGTDNYGYTF. CDR3 nucleotides: TGTGCCAGCAGTGAGGGGACAGATAACTATGGCTACACCTTC. The complete variable domain, with remaining parts taken from reference TRBV2 and TRBJ1-2, reads EPEVTQTPSHQVTQMGQEVILRCVPISNHLYFYWYRQILGQKVEFLVSFYNNEISEKSEIFDDQFSVERPDGSNFTLKIRSTKLEDSAMYFCASSEGTDNYGYTFGSGTRLTVV.

The CDR3 protein is CAISDRGGNTIYF. For the CDR3, the DNA is TGTGCCATCAGTGACAGGGGTGGAAACACCATATATTTT. V is TRBV10-3 and J is TRBJ1-3; tentative D call: TRBD1 (6 bases). This CDR3 region has 13 residues. Germline CDR1 and CDR2: ENHRY and SYGVKD. V dropped 3 bases and J dropped 3 bases, with 6 bases sitting between them.

The chain couples TRBV6-1 to TRBJ1-5; TRBD1 is a possible D gene (6 bases). From germline, CDR1 is MNHNS and CDR2 SASEGT. This CDR3 has 15 residues. Trimming cost V 1 base and J 5 bases, with 12 bases left between them. For the CDR3, the DNA is TGTGCCAGCAGTGAAGGAGAAGGGGGTGATCAGCCCCAGCATTTT. It is translated as CASSEGEGGDQPQHF.